This T cell receptor beta chain derives from a study of T-cell reconstitution after alpha-beta-depleted transplantation in children. This clonotype showed up many times. Its target is unknown. The CDR3 contains 13 residues. The germline V and J ends were trimmed by 2 bases and 7 bases, with 10 bases remaining between them. CDR1 is SGHRS and CDR2 is YFSETQ in the germline V gene. Study results and caveats: About two months after transplant, alpha-beta T cells reportedly came from several hundred expanded graft clones.

Using unique molecular identifiers, the investigators prepared the TCRbeta library. Via MiXCR, TCRdb re-called the PCR reads, giving one row per CDR3 protein. The data hold about 32,000 distinct CDR3 sequences, with around 7% observed a single time. The chain links TRBV5-1 to TRBJ2-1; D may be TRBD2 (6 bases). This TCR was recovered from a child under two years old who had a stem cell transplant for acute myeloid leukemia, so the T cells may come from the graft donor. The material sequenced was peripheral blood, taken 60 days after TCRalphabeta/CD19-depleted stem cell transplant. CDR3 sequence reads: CASSFQSGNEQFF. CDR3 coding DNA: TGCGCCAGCAGCTTCCAAAGCGGGAATGAGCAGTTCTTC.